The T cell receptor (beta chain) under discussion was sequenced for a study of control samples from healthy donors and cancer patients. CDR3 length equals 12 residues. Germline V CDR1 and CDR2: LGHDT, YNNKEL (reference sequence). V was cut by 4 bases and J by 9 bases, with 10 bases left in between. Here immunoSEQ multiplex PCR was the method, and the copy in TCRdb shows in-frame clones only, minus some. The sample lists 150,000 or so clones, 80% to 95% occurring once. Sequenced material: blood. This TCR was sampled from a man in his forties or fifties in good health. This chain connects TRBV3-1 (or the pseudogene TRBV3-2) to TRBJ2-1, with D perhaps TRBD1 or TRBD2 (5 bases each). This CDR3 reads CASSPHGGEQFF. In nucleotides, the CDR3 is TGTGCCAGCAGCCCCCATGGGGGTGAGCAGTTCTTC.